Each of the 15 T cell receptor beta chains below was sequenced from the same sample in a study of cytomegalovirus exposure and HLA in healthy donors. Produced via immunoSEQ multiplex PCR; TCRdb's table is partial and in-frame only. The sample has more than 150,000 clones; approximately 90% are singletons. The source material was PBMCs. The receptors were gathered from a young man in good health and CMV-seronegative.

V is TRBV4-1 and J is TRBJ1-1; 10 positions agree with TRBD1. The J segment lost 0 bases and the V segment lost 0 bases, leaving 4 bases of the junction unmatched. CDR1 is MGHRA, CDR2 YSYEKL, per germline. This CDR3 contains 17 residues. CDR3 DNA: TGCGCCAGCAGCCAAGAGGGGGGACAGGGGATGAACACTGAAGCTTTCTTT. Its protein product is CASSQEGGQGMNTEAFF.

This clone has just one count. The chain links TRBV9 to TRBJ2-7; possible D gene TRBD2, 5 bases. Looked up from germline, CDR1 is SGDLS and CDR2 is YYNGEE. V was clipped by 0 bases and J by 2 bases, with 9 bases between them. This CDR3 region has 14 residues. CDR3 sequence: CASSVESGTYEQYF. CDR3 DNA sequence: TGTGCCAGCAGCGTAGAGTCGGGAACCTACGAGCAGTACTTC. Complete variable domain (other parts from reference TRBV9 and TRBJ2-7): DSGVTQTPKHLITATGQRVTLRCSPRSGDLSVYWYQQSLDQGLQFLIQYYNGEERAKGNILERFSAQQFPDLHSELNLSSLELGDSALYFCASSVESGTYEQYFGPGTRLTVT.

J is TRBJ2-3 and V is TRBV7-2, with a weak D call TRBD2 (5 bases). The CDR3 has 16 residues. The germline V gene encodes CDR1 SGHTA and CDR2 FQGNSA. Trimming removed 2 bases from V and 5 bases from J, with 17 bases in between. The CDR3 bases are TGTGCCAGCAGCTTACAGCCTCGGGGTTCCGGAGATACGCAGTATTTT. This codes for CASSLQPRGSGDTQYF.

The CDR3 region has the DNA TGTGCCAGCAGTTTATCTGCAGGGGTAGGCCAGCCCCAGCATTTT. Amino acid sequence: CASSLSAGVGQPQHF. The rearrangement uses TRBV27 and TRBJ1-5, with a possible D match to TRBD1 (6 bases). Germline CDR1 MNHEY, CDR2 SMNVEV (reference sequence). Trimming removed 0 bases at V and 7 bases at J, with 13 bases between. The CDR3 contains 15 residues.

The rearrangement joins TRBV6-5 to TRBJ2-5, with TRBD2 as a possible D gene (5 bases). The germline V gene encodes CDR1 MNHEY and CDR2 SVGAGI. The CDR3 consists of 13 residues. Trimming removed 5 bases at V and 4 bases at J, with 11 bases between. As DNA, the CDR3 is TGTGCCAGCAGTCCGGGGTTCAGAGAGACCCAGTACTTC. The encoded protein is CASSPGFRETQYF.

Notes on this clone: The sample has other DNA sequences that encode this CDR3 too. This chain connects TRBV5-1 to TRBJ2-3; TRBD1 agrees at 8 bases. Looked up from germline, CDR1 is SGHRS and CDR2 is YFSETQ. This CDR3 contains 14 residues. Losses at the gene ends were 4 bases for V and 1 base for J; bases not matched to a gene: 2. The CDR3 protein is CASSPGQGTDTQYF. CDR3 in DNA: TGCGCCAGCAGCCCGGGACAGGGCACAGATACGCAGTATTTT.

This chain joins TRBV19 and TRBJ1-5; the D gene is possibly TRBD1 (6 bases). The CDR3 has 14 amino acids. V lost 7 bases to trimming and J lost 2 bases, with 12 bases between them. The germline gives CDR1 LNHDA, CDR2 SQIVND (reference sequence). CDR3 DNA sequence: TGTGCCAGTACCTCGGACAGCGGCAATCAGCCCCAGCATTTT. Translated, it gives CASTSDSGNQPQHF.

The rearrangement joins TRBV28 to TRBJ2-5, with D maybe TRBD2 (6 bases). This CDR3 contains 13 residues. Germline V gene data show CDR1 as MDHEN and CDR2 as SYDVKM. Between the trimmed V and J ends, which lost 4 bases and 4 bases, there was a span of 10 bases. CDR3 sequence (DNA): TGTGCCAGCAGTTCGGGACTTGGAGAGACCCAGTACTTC. Protein product: CASSSGLGETQYF.

The chain couples TRBV9 to TRBJ2-7; 7 bases are a match to TRBD2. Trimming at V came to 4 bases and at J to 0 bases, leaving 13 bases not matched to a gene. Germline values: CDR1 SGDLS, CDR2 YYNGEE. There are 17 residues in the CDR3. The CDR3 here is CASSSLGWASGSYEQYF. The CDR3 DNA reads as TGTGCCAGCAGCTCCCTGGGGTGGGCTAGCGGCTCCTACGAGCAGTACTTC. The full variable domain, in which reference TRBV9 and TRBJ2-7 provide the parts outside the CDR3, is DSGVTQTPKHLITATGQRVTLRCSPRSGDLSVYWYQQSLDQGLQFLIQYYNGEERAKGNILERFSAQQFPDLHSELNLSSLELGDSALYFCASSSLGWASGSYEQYFGPGTRLTVT.

The J gene is TRBJ1-5, the V gene TRBV5-8; TRBD1 aligns across 10 bases. This CDR3 comprises 16 residues. Germline V gene lookup returns CDR1 SGHTS and CDR2 YDEGEE. V shed 5 bases, J shed 7 bases, and the junction held 12 bases outside the gene matches. CDR3 residues: CASSWGVGQGEQPQHF. CDR3 DNA: TGTGCCAGCAGTTGGGGTGTCGGACAGGGGGAACAGCCCCAGCATTTT. Drawing the rest from reference TRBV5-8 and TRBJ1-5, the complete variable domain is EAGVTQSPTHLIKTRGQQATLRCSPISGHTSVYWYQQALGLGLQFLLWYDEGEERNRGNFPPRFSGRQFPNYSSELNVNALELEDSALYLCASSWGVGQGEQPQHFGDGTRLSIL.

V gene TRBV5-4 combines with J gene TRBJ1-1, with TRBD1 as a possible D gene (6 bases). Deletions cut 2 bases from V and 6 bases from J, with 14 bases between. Per the germline V gene, CDR1 is SGHNT and CDR2 is YYREEE (reference sequence). The CDR3 is made up of 14 amino acids. The CDR3 DNA reads as TGTGCCAGCAGCTTCCCCGGGGGGGCCTCTGAAGCTTTCTTT. Its translation is CASSFPGGASEAFF.

The gene calls are TRBV28 and TRBJ2-7; a weak D match, TRBD1 (6 bases). Between the trimmed V and J ends, which lost 10 bases and 1 base, there was a span of 14 bases. The CDR3 runs 13 residues. CDR1 and CDR2 from the germline V gene are MDHEN and SYDVKM. The CDR3 region has the DNA TGTGCCACGATTGGACAGCCTTCCTACGAGCAGTACGTC. It codes for CATIGQPSYEQYV.

The rearrangement joins TRBV7-8 to TRBJ2-7; 7 bases agree with TRBD1. This CDR3 spans 15 amino acids. Losses at the gene ends were 1 base for V and 0 bases for J; bases not matched to a gene: 3. The germline gives CDR1 SGHVS, CDR2 FQNEAQ. DNA of the CDR3: TGTGCCAGCAGCTTAGAAGGGGACAGCTCCTACGAGCAGTACTTC. This encodes CASSLEGDSSYEQYF.

The chain links TRBV5-1 to TRBJ1-2; D remains ambiguous. The V and J ends lost 6 bases and 8 bases respectively, with 17 bases between them. There are 13 residues in the CDR3. Germline assignment: CDR1 SGHRS and CDR2 YFSETQ. Here the CDR3 DNA reads TGCGCCAGCAACCTAAACGAGGGAGTCGGCTACACCTTC. Translating gives CASNLNEGVGYTF.

CDR3: CASSLLAGEDTQYF. DNA for the CDR3: TGTGCCAGCAGCTTACTAGCGGGAGAGGATACGCAGTATTTT. This chain connects TRBV7-2 to TRBJ2-3; 10 bases agree with TRBD2. With 2 bases clipped from V and 6 bases from J, the junction kept 2 bases outside the gene matches. This CDR3 comprises 14 residues. Germline CDR1 is SGHTA and CDR2 is FQGNSA.